This T cell receptor beta chain was recorded in a study of shared clonotypes between healthy human individuals. Study-level findings and limits: The study generally estimated greater richness for naive than memory subsets.

Repertoires were generated with immunoSEQ multiplex PCR, while TCRdb's copy carries only in-frame clones and drops some. The sample gives fewer than 3 million clones, roughly 90% of which show up once; approximately 0.4% is in the top ten. Comment on this clone: Its target is not known.

From germline, CDR1 is SQVTM and CDR2 ANQGSEA. The V gene lost 2 bases and the J gene lost 0 bases, with 13 bases spanning the gap. This CDR3 spans 15 amino acids. The rearrangement uses TRBV29-1 and TRBJ1-1; no reliable D call. The specimen was naive CD4+ T cells from PBMCs. The sample's subset: CD45RA+ positively selected. This receptor was identified in a man in his late teens or twenties in good health. Some clones in this sample may be carry-over from other donors' samples. The DNA of the CDR3 is TGCAGCGTTGAAACACTACTTCGGATGAACACTGAAGCTTTCTTT. Translated, it gives CSVETLLRMNTEAFF. Full variable domain (remainder filled in from reference TRBV29-1 and TRBJ1-1): SAVISQKPSRDICQRGTSLTIQCQVDSQVTMMFWYRQQPGQSLTLIATANQGSEATYESGFVIDKFPISRPNLTFSTLTVSNMSPEDSSIYLCSVETLLRMNTEAFFGQGTRLTVV.